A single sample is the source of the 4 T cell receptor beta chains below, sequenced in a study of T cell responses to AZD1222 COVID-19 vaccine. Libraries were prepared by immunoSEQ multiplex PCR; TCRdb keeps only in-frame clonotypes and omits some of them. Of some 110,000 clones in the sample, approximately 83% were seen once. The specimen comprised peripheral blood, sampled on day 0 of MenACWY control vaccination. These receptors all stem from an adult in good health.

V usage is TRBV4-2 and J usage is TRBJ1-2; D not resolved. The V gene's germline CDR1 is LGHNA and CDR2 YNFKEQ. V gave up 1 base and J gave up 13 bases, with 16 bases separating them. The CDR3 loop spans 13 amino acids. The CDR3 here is CASSQAPSGRATF. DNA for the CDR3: TGTGCCAGCAGCCAAGCCCCGAGCGGGCGGGCCACCTTC.

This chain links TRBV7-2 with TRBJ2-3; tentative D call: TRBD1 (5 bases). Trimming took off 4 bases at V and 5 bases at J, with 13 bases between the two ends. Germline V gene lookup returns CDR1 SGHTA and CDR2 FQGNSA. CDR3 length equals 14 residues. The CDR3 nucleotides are TGTGCCAGCAGCTGGGGCTCAACTGGAGATACGCAGTATTTT. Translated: CASSWGSTGDTQYF. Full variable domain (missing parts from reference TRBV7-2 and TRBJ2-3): GAGVSQSPSNKVTEKGKDVELRCDPISGHTALYWYRQSLGQGLEFLIYFQGNSAPDKSGLPSDRFSAERTGGSVSTLTIQRTQQEDSAVYLCASSWGSTGDTQYFGPGTRLTVL.

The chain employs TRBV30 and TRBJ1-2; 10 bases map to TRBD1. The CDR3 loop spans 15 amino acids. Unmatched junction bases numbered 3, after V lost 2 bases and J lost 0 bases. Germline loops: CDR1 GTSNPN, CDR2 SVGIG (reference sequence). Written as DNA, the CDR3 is TGTGCCTGGAGTTCCGGGACAGGGGCTAACTATGGCTACACCTTC. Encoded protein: CAWSSGTGANYGYTF.

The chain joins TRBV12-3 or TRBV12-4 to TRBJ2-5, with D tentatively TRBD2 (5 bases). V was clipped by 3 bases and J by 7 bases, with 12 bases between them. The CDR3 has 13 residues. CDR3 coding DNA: TGTGCCAGCAGTTTGCGAGGGTACGGGACCCAGTACTTC. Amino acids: CASSLRGYGTQYF.